This T cell receptor (beta chain) originates from a study of blood T cell repertoires in COVID-19. Study at large: Samples taken during acute and convalescent COVID-19 were collected in the United States, Italy and Spain. PBMCs, B-cell-depleted T cells, or T cells were the source of the cDNA or gDNA that made up the material.

In the authors' methods: Reference gene primer amplification in the assay estimated nucleated cell counts. Profiled with immunoSEQ multiplex PCR; TCRdb holds only in-frame clones, not every one. V and J calls and clone size are given by that table; D and trimming were obtained from the DNA. The data show about 110,000 clones, roughly four fifths seen once. Germline V gene data show CDR1 as SGHRS and CDR2 as YFSETQ. Trimming cost V 3 bases and J 2 bases; bases outside gene matches: 16. The CDR3 is 21 residues long. The sequence came from a woman in her 70s with acute or convalescent COVID-19. The sequencing sample was made of peripheral blood. The chain employs TRBV5-1 and TRBJ2-5, with 16 bases lining up with TRBD2. The CDR3 nucleotides are TGCGCCAGCAGCTACGCTAGGGGACTAGCGGGGGGGCTAACCGGTCAAGAGACCCAGTACTTC. This encodes CASSYARGLAGGLTGQETQYF.